This T cell receptor beta chain was captured by sequencing in a study of spatial heterogeneity in lung cancer. Across the study: More than eight raw reads, on average, carried each unique TCR and UMI combination.

A unique molecular identifier was attached to every TCR cDNA molecule. TCRdb ran MiXCR on the 5' RACE reads and lists one entry per CDR3 protein. This repertoire shows around 110,000 distinct CDR3 sequences, roughly an eighth found once; its top ten account for over 15%. Stated time point: blood at routine non-recurrence follow-up after resection. Sequencing was performed on whole RNA extracted from tumor and nontumor lung tissue, or from frozen PBMC, and the material was left unsorted. The germline V gene has CDR1 MNHEY and CDR2 SVGEGT. CDR3 length: 12 amino acids. Trimming removed 5 bases at V and 8 bases at J, with 10 bases between.

The V call is TRBV6-2 or TRBV6-3, the J call TRBJ1-5; D gene ambiguous. The clonotype was recovered from a male donor with early-stage non-small cell lung cancer. The material was PBMCs, obtained at follow-up. In DNA form, the CDR3 reads TGTGCCAGCAGTGGTGCTTGGAAGCCCCAGCATTTT. Amino acids: CASSGAWKPQHF.